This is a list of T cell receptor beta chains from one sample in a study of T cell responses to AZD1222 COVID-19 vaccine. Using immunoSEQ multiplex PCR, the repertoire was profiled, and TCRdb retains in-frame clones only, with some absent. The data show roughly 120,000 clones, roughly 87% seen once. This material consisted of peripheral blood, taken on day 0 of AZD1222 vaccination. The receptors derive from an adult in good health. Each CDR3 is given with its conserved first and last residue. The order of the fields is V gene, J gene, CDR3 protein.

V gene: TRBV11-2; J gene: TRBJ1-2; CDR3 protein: CASSPLPREDYGYTF
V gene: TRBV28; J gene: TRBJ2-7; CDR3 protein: CASSLGSQTYEQYF
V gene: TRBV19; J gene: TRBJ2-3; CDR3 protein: CASSPGPWTGGTDTQYF
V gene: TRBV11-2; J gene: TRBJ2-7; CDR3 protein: CASSLLAGGSEQYF
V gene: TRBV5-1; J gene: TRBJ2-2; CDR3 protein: CASSLGRLDTGELFF
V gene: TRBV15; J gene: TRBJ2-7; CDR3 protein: CATSRMGGDEQYF
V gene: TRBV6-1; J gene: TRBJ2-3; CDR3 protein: CASSETEVAGGGTDTQYF
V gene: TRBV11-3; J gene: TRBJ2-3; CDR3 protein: CASSLVASTDTQYF
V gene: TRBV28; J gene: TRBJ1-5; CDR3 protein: CASSSRQLNQPQHF
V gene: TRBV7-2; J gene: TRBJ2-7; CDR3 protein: CASSLEAQRGGYEQYF
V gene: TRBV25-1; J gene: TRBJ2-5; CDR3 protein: CASSGRRYQETQYF
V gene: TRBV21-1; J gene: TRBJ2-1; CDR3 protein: CASSKVPAEGGDEQFF
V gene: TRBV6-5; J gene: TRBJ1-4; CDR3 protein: CASSYSGARNEKLFF
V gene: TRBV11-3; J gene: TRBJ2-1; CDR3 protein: CASSFSLGGGNEQFF
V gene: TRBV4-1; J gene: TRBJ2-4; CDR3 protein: CASSQESTSWYIQYF
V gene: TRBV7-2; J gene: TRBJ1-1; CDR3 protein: CASSLVGNTEAFF
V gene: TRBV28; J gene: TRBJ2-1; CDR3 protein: CATRSFIGVKQGEQFF
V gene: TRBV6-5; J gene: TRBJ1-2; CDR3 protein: CASRWGNGGYTF
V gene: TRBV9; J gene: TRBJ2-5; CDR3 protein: CASSVGPGGGGETQYF
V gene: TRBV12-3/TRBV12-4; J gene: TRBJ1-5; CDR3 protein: CASSSAGFRQHF
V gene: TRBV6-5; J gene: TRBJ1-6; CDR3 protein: CASSYLGRTDNSPLHF
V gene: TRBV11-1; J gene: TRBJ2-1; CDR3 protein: CASSLGEANEQFF
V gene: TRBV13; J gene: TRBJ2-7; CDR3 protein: CASSLVREQYF
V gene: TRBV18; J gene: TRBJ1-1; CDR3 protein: CASSPGLELTEAFF
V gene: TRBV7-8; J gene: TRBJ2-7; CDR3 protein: CASSLTPYEQYF
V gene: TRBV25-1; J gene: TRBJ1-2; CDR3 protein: CASSEYGTGYGYTF
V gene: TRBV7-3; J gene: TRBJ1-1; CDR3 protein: CASSSRMNTEAFF
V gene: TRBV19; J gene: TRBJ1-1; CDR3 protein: CASSIAPPGENTEAFF
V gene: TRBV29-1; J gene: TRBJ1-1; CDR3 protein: CSALSLSEAFF
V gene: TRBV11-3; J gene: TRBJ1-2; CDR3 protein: CASSPGSLPYYGYTF
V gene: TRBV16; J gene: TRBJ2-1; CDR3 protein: CASSQSLASGDNNEQFF
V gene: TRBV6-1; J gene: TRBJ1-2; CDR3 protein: CASSEPGGADYGYTF
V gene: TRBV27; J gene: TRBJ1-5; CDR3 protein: CASSQGGWGNQPQHF